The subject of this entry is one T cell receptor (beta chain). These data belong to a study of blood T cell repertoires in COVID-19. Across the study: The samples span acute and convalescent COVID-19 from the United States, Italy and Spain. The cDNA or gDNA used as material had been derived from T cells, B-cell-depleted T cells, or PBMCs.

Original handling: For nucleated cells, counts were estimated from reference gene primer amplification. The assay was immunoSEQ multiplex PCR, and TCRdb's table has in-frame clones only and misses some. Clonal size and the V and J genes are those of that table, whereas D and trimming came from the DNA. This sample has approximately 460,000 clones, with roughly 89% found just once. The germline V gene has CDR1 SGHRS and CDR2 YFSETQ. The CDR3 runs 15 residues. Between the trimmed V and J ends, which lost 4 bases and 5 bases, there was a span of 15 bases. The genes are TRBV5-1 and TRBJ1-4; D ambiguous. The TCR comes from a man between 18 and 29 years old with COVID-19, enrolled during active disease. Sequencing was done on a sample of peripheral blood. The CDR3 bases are TGCGCCAGCAGCCCGCACAGTGGAAAGAATGAAAAACTGTTTTTT. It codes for CASSPHSGKNEKLFF.